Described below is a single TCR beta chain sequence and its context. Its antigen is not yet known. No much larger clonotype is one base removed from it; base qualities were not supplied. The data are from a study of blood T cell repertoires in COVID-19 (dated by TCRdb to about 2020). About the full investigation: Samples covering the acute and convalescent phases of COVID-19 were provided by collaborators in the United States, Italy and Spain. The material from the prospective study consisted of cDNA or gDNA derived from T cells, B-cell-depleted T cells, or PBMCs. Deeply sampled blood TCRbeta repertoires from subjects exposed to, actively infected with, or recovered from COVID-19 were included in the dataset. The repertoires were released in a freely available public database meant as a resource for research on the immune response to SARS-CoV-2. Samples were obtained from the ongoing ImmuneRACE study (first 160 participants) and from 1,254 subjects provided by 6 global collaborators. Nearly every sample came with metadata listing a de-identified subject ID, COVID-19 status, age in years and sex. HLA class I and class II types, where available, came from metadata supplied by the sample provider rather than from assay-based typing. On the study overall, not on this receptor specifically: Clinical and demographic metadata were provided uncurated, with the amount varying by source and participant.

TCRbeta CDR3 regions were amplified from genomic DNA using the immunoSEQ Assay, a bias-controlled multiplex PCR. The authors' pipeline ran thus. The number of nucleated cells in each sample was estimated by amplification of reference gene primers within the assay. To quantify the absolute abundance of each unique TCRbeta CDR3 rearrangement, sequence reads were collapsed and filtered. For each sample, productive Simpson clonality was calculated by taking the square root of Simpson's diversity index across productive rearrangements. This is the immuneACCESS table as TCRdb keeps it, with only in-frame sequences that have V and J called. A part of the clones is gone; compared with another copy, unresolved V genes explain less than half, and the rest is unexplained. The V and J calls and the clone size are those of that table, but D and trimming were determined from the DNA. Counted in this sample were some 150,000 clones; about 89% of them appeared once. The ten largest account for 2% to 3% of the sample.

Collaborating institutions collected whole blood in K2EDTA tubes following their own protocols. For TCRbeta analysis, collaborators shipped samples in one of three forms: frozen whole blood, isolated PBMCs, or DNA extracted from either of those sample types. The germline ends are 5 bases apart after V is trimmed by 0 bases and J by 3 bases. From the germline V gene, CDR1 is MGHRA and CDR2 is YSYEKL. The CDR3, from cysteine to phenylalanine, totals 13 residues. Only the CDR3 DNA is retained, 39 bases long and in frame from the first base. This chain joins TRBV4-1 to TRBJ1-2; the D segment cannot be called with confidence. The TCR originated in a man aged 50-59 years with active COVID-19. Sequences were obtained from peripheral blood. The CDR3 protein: CASSQDSDYGYTF. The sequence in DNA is TGCGCCAGCAGCCAAGATAGTGACTATGGCTACACCTTC.